Below, one TCR beta chain is given with its context. The antigen is undetermined. This table comes from immunoSEQ multiplex PCR, and its TCRdb copy is limited to in-frame clones, with some not included. This sample carries approximately 94,000 clones, about 90% of them seen once, and the ten largest clones take about 0.95%. The V and J ends lost 3 bases and 8 bases respectively, with 13 bases between them. CDR1 MNHEY and CDR2 SVGAGI come from the germline V gene. The length of the CDR3 is 14 residues. This record comes from a study of graft-versus-host responses after intestinal transplantation. The wider study: Recipients had multivisceral, liver-intestinal, or isolated intestinal transplants. Study findings and constraints: Recipient marrow showed GvH clones, some seen first in ileum or blood.

The TCR comes from a human donor who was the organ donor for an intestinal transplant. Sequenced material: unstimulated CD4+ T cells sorted from spleen or lymph node cells, taken before transplant. The chain carries TRBV6-5 and TRBJ1-4; weak D call: TRBD1 (5 bases). The CDR3 region has the DNA TGTGCCAGCAGTTATGAAGGGGATCGGGAAAAACTGTTTTTT. Its translation: CASSYEGDREKLFF.